The sequence of this T cell receptor (beta chain) was determined in a study of CD8+ T cells in alopecia areata. Study-level results: Especially in alopecia totalis/universalis, lesional scalp showed greater clonality than normal scalp did.

The CDR3 totals 14 residues. V shed 6 bases, J shed 8 bases, and the junction held 15 bases outside the gene matches. Germline-derived CDR1 and CDR2 are SQVTM and ANQGSEA. Turning to this clone: The antigen is unknown.

cDNA reverse transcribed from extracted RNA served as the sequencing template. The method was immunoSEQ multiplex PCR; TCRdb's version includes in-frame clones alone and lacks a portion of them. The sample has some 170,000 clones, 50% to 75% seen once. The TCR was taken from a human donor with alopecia areata. The V call is TRBV29-1, the J call TRBJ1-2, with 7 bases that match TRBD1. The specimen comprised CD4+ T cells sorted from blood, sampled at week 0. The CDR3 sequence: CSVLGQQTLEGYTF. CDR3 bases: TGCAGCGTCCTGGGACAGCAAACCTTGGAGGGCTACACCTTC.